A selection of T cell receptor beta chains follows, all from one sample in a study of human thymus T cells. Sequencing was performed with immunoSEQ multiplex PCR; in TCRdb, only in-frame clones are kept and a portion is missing. The table has tens of thousands of clones, around 95% seen once. Material: thymus tissue. These TCRs come from a girl under two years old with a congenital heart defect but otherwise immunologically healthy. Each CDR3 is given with its conserved first and last residue. Each record gives: D gene, J gene, V gene, CDR3 protein, CDR3 DNA. A D gene is named only where the DNA matches it firmly.

>.|TRBJ2-1|TRBV25-1
CASSGRLGDHSSYNEQFF
TGTGCCAGCAGTGGTCGTTTGGGCGACCATAGCTCCTACAATGAGCAGTTCTTC
>.|TRBJ2-1|TRBV2
CASSESCYNEQFF
TGTGCCAGCAGTGAAAGCTGTTACAATGAGCAGTTCTTC
>TRBD1|TRBJ2-7|TRBV5-1
CASSYPGTGEDEQYF
TGCGCCAGCAGCTACCCCGGGACAGGGGAGGACGAGCAGTACTTC
>.|TRBJ1-1|TRBV28
CASSLRTRRYTEAFF
TGTGCCAGCAGTCTTAGGACAAGGAGGTACACTGAAGCTTTCTTT
>.|TRBJ2-2|TRBV9
CASSPRQTLHTGELFF
TGTGCCAGCAGCCCAAGACAGACCCTTCACACCGGGGAGCTGTTTTTT
>TRBD1|TRBJ2-7|TRBV7-3
CASSLGGQVYEQYF
TGTGCCAGCAGCTTAGGGGGACAGGTCTACGAGCAGTACTTC
>.|TRBJ2-5|TRBV2
CASTQRESQETQYF
TGTGCCAGCACCCAACGGGAGAGCCAAGAGACCCAGTACTTC
>.|TRBJ1-5|TRBV10-1
CASSEGPVNQPQHF
TGCGCCAGCAGTGAGGGGCCGGTCAATCAGCCCCAGCATTTT
>.|TRBJ2-1|TRBV2
CASRRLSREFF
TGTGCCAGCAGGCGGCTGTCACGCGAGTTCTTC
>.|TRBJ1-1|TRBV4-2
CASSQVPRRDNTEAFF
TGTGCCAGCAGCCAGGTTCCACGCCGGGACAACACTGAAGCTTTCTTT
>TRBD2|TRBJ2-1|TRBV5-4
CASSNRGRDRNNEQFF
TGTGCCAGCAGCAACCGGGGGAGGGATCGGAACAATGAGCAGTTCTTC
>TRBD2|TRBJ2-1|TRBV15
CATSREGEKWTSGVNEQFF
TGTGCCACCAGCAGAGAAGGGGAGAAGTGGACTAGCGGGGTTAATGAGCAGTTCTTC
>.|TRBJ2-5|TRBV5-1
CASSFNQETQYF
TGCGCCAGCAGCTTTAACCAAGAGACCCAGTACTTC
>.|TRBJ1-2|TRBV7-9
CASSLRESTRLKF
TGTGCCAGCAGCTTACGAGAGTCTACCCGTCTAAAGTTC
>.|TRBJ2-7|TRBV6-1
CASSEVGRATSTYEQYF
TGTGCCAGCAGTGAAGTAGGTCGGGCCACATCCACTTACGAGCAGTACTTC
>TRBD1|TRBJ1-2|TRBV28
CASSFTGGPYGYTF
TGTGCCAGCAGTTTCACAGGGGGCCCCTATGGCTACACCTTC
>.|TRBJ1-5|TRBV11-2
CASSLTEGNQPQHF
TGTGCCAGCAGCCTCACAGAAGGCAATCAGCCCCAGCATTTT